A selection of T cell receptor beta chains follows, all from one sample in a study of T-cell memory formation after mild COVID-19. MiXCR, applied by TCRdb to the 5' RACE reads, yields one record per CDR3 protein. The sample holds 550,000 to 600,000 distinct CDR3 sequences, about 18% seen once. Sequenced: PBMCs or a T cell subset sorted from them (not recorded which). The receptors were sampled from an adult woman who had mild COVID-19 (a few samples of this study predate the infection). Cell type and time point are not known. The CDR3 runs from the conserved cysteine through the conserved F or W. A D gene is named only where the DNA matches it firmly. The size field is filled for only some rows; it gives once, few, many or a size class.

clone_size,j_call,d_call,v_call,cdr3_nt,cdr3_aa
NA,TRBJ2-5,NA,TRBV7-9,TGTGCCAGCAGCCCTCCGGAGGTCACGGAGACCCAGTACTTC,CASSPPEVTETQYF
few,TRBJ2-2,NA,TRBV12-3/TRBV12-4,TGTGCCAGCCGGGCGGCTTACGGGGAGCTGTTTTTT,CASRAAYGELFF
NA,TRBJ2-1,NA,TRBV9,TGTGCCAGCAGCGTCCTCGGTGGGCTGGGGGACAATGAGCAGTTCTTC,CASSVLGGLGDNEQFF
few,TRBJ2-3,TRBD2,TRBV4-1,TGCGCCAGCAGCCATGTAGCGGGAGGACCAGATACGCAGTATTTT,CASSHVAGGPDTQYF
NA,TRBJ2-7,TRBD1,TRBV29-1,TGCAGCGTTGTCTCGACAGGGTCCGACGAGCAGTACTTC,CSVVSTGSDEQYF
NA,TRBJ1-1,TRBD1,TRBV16,TGTGCCAGCAGCCAATCCCGGACAGGTTTCACTGAAGCTTTCTTT,CASSQSRTGFTEAFF
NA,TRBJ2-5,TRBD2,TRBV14,TGTGCCAGCAGCCAAGATTGGGGGACTAGCGGGAGAGAGACCCAGTACTTC,CASSQDWGTSGRETQYF
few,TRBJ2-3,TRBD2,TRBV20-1,TGCAGTGCCACACCGACTAGCGGTGGAGATACGCAGTATTTT,CSATPTSGGDTQYF
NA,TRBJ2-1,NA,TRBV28,TGTGCCAGCAGTTTGATCGGGCCGCTTGGGGGCTACAATGAGCAGTTCTTC,CASSLIGPLGGYNEQFF
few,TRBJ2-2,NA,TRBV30,TGTGCCTGGAGTCCAGGGACCACGAACACCGGGGAGCTGTTTTTT,CAWSPGTTNTGELFF
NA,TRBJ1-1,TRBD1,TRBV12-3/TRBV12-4,TGTGCCAGCAGTTGGGACAGGGGGGGCACTGAAGCTTTCTTT,CASSWDRGGTEAFF
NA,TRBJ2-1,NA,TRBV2,TGTGCCAGCAGTGAACTGGGCAGTGGTGAGCAGTTCTTC,CASSELGSGEQFF
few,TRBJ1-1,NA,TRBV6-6,TGTGCCAGCAGTTATGGGGCATCTACTGAAGCTTTCTTT,CASSYGASTEAFF
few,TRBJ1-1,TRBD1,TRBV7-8,TGTGCCAGCAGAGATTCACAGGGGGCAGGGGGGAACACTGAAGCTTTCTTT,CASRDSQGAGGNTEAFF
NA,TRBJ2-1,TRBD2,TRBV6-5,TGTGCCAGCAGTAATCGCTTTCTAGCGGGTTTAAGCAATGAGCAGTTCTTC,CASSNRFLAGLSNEQFF
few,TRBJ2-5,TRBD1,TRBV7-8,TGTGCCAGCAGCTATGGGACAGGGGCGTACCAAGAGACCCAGTACTTC,CASSYGTGAYQETQYF
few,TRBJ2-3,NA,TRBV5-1,TGCGCCAGCAGCTCTTCGGGGGATACGCAGTATTTT,CASSSSGDTQYF
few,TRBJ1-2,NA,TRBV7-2,TGTGCCAGCAGCCACCTCGGGGGAATCTATGGCTACACCTTC,CASSHLGGIYGYTF
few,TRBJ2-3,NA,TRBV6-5,TGTGCCAGCAGTGACTCCATTCACACAGATACGCAGTATTTT,CASSDSIHTDTQYF
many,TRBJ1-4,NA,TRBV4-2,TGTGCCAGCAGCCAAGAGGGAGTGAATAATGAAAAACTGTTTTTT,CASSQEGVNNEKLFF
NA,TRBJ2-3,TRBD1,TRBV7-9,TGTGCCAGCAGCGTCGGACAGGGGGCCACAGATACGCAGTATTTT,CASSVGQGATDTQYF
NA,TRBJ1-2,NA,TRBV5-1,TGCGCCAGCAGCTTGACGGCTGGGGCCTATGGCTACACCTTC,CASSLTAGAYGYTF
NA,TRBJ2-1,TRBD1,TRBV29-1,TGCAGCGTTGAACTACAGGGGGTTGCCTACAATGAGCAGTTCTTC,CSVELQGVAYNEQFF
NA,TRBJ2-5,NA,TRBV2,TGTGCCAGCAGTGGGAACACCAGGGAGACCCAGTACTTC,CASSGNTRETQYF
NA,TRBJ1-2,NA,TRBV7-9,TGTGCCAGCAGCTTAGAGGACCGGCATGGCTACACCTTC,CASSLEDRHGYTF
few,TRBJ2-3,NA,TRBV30,TGTGCCGCCAGTTTCGGACAGCTGAGCACAGATACGCAGTATTTT,CAASFGQLSTDTQYF
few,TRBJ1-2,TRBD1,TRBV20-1,TGCAGTGCTAGACTAACCTCGGGACAGAACTATGGCTACACCTTC,CSARLTSGQNYGYTF
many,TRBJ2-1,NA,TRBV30,TGTGCCTGGACCAGGAGTATGTCCTACAATGAGCAGTTCTTC,CAWTRSMSYNEQFF
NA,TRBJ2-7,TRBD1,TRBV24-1,TGTGCCACCAGTGATCGGACAGGGTTTGGCTACGAGCAGTACTTC,CATSDRTGFGYEQYF
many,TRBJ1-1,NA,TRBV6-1,TGTGCCAGCCTACGGGGGAACACTGAAGCTTTCTTT,CASLRGNTEAFF
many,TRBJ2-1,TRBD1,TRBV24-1,TGTGCCACCAGCCTGGACAGGGCTCACAATGAGCAGTTCTTC,CATSLDRAHNEQFF
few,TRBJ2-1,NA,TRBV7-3,TGTGCCAGCAGCGACCCACGAGGGGCTGGGAATGAGCAGTTCTTC,CASSDPRGAGNEQFF
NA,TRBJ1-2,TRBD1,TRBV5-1,TGCGCCAGCAGCTTGGGACCTGGACAGGGTGATGGCTACACCTTC,CASSLGPGQGDGYTF
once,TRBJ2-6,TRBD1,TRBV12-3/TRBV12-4,TGTGCCAGCAGTTCACAGGGGGTAGGCTCTGGGGCCAACGTCCTGACTTTC,CASSSQGVGSGANVLTF
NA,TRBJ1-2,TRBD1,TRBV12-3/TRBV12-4,TGTGCCAGCAGTTTAGAGGGGGCGCGGGACTATGGCTACACCTTC,CASSLEGARDYGYTF
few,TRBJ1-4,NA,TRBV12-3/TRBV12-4,TGTGCCAGCAGTAGAGAGATCGGGGGAGTCTATGAAAAACTGTTTTTT,CASSREIGGVYEKLFF
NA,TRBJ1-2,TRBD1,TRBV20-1,TGCAGTGCTAGAGGGGACAGGGGAAGAGCTAACTATGGCTACACCTTC,CSARGDRGRANYGYTF
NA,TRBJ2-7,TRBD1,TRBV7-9,TGTGCCAGCACCCCGCCCTTGGACAGGGGGCCCCCCTACGAGCAGTACTTC,CASTPPLDRGPPYEQYF
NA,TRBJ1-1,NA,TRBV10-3,TGTGCCATCAGTGGGACCACGGCAGGGGAGTTCACTGAAGCTTTCTTT,CAISGTTAGEFTEAFF
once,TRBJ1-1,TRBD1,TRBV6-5,TGTGCCAGCAGCCGCCGGACAGGGGCGAGGAACACTGAAGCTTTCTTT,CASSRRTGARNTEAFF